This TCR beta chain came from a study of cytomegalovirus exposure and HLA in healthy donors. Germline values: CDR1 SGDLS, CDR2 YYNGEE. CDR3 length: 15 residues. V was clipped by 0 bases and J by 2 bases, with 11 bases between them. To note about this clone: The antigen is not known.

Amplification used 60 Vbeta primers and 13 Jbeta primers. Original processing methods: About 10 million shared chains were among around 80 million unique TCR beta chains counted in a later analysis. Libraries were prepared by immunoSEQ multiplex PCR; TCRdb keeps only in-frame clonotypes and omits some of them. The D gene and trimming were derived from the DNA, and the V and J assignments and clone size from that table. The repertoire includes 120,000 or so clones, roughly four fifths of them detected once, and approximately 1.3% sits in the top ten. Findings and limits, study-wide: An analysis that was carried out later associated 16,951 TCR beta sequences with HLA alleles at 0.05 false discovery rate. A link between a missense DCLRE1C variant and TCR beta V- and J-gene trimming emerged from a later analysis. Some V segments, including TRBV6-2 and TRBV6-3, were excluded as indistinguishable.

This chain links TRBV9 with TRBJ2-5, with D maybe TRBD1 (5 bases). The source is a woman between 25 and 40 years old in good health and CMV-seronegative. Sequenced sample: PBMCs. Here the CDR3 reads CASSVEGFAQETQYF. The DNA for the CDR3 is TGTGCCAGCAGCGTAGAGGGGTTTGCGCAAGAGACCCAGTACTTC.